Listed below are T cell receptor beta chains from one sample, sequenced in a study of T cells in Graves' hyperthyroidism and ophthalmopathy. TCRdb recomputed calls from the multiplex PCR reads with MiXCR, one row per CDR3 protein. Of about 520,000 distinct CDR3 sequences in the sample, around 21% are singletons; the top ten hold around a quarter. The sequencing sample was made of blood. These receptors all come from a man between 18 and 29 years old with Graves' hyperthyroidism. Both conserved end residues are part of each CDR3. The D gene is left open where the match is weak. Not every row has a clone size; where given, it reads once, few, many or a size class.

DNA: TGCAGTGCTAGAGTTCGGACAGTCCCCTACGAGCAGTACTTC
CDR3: CSARVRTVPYEQYF
V: TRBV20-1
size: many
J: TRBJ2-7
D: NA

DNA: TGTGCCAGCAGTGAAAAGGCGGTCGTGAACACTGAAGCTTTCTTT
CDR3: CASSEKAVVNTEAFF
V: TRBV6-1
size: many
J: TRBJ1-1
D: NA

DNA: TGTGCCAGCAGTTCTTACGACAGGACCCCAGCCTACGAGCAGTACTTC
CDR3: CASSSYDRTPAYEQYF
V: TRBV6-2/TRBV6-3
size: few
J: TRBJ2-7
D: NA

DNA: TGTGCCAGCAGTTCCGGGACAGGGGGCGCCGGGGAGCTGTTTTTT
CDR3: CASSSGTGGAGELFF
V: TRBV12-3/TRBV12-4
size: NA
J: TRBJ2-2
D: TRBD1

DNA: TGTGCCAGCAGTTACGGGCACTTCAACACTGAAGCTTTCTTT
CDR3: CASSYGHFNTEAFF
V: TRBV6-2/TRBV6-3
size: NA
J: TRBJ1-1
D: NA

DNA: TGTGCCAGCAGTTTAGGACAGGGTCCCTCTGGGCCCCAGCATTTT
CDR3: CASSLGQGPSGPQHF
V: TRBV12-3/TRBV12-4
size: many
J: TRBJ1-5
D: TRBD1

DNA: TGTGCCAGCTCACCGGGGGGACGGAGGGAGCCCCAGCATTTT
CDR3: CASSPGGRREPQHF
V: TRBV18
size: NA
J: TRBJ1-5
D: NA

DNA: TGTGCCAGTAGTATAGCCAGGGGGACCTATGGCTACACCTTC
CDR3: CASSIARGTYGYTF
V: TRBV19
size: many
J: TRBJ1-2
D: TRBD1

DNA: TGTGCCAGCAGCTTAGAGGGGCTAGCGGCACGGGAGACCCAGTACTTC
CDR3: CASSLEGLAARETQYF
V: TRBV13
size: NA
J: TRBJ2-5
D: TRBD2

DNA: TGTGCCAGCAGCTGCGACAGGGACACTGAAGCTTTCTTT
CDR3: CASSCDRDTEAFF
V: TRBV5-6
size: many
J: TRBJ1-1
D: TRBD1

DNA: TGTGCCAGCAGTGAAGGACAGACTCTGAACACTGAAGCTTTCTTT
CDR3: CASSEGQTLNTEAFF
V: TRBV6-1
size: once
J: TRBJ1-1
D: NA

DNA: TGCGCCAGCAGCCAAGCAGGGAGCACTGAAGCTTTCTTT
CDR3: CASSQAGSTEAFF
V: TRBV4-1
size: many
J: TRBJ1-1
D: NA

DNA: TGTGCCAGCAGCCAAGTACTGGACACTGAAGCTTTCTTT
CDR3: CASSQVLDTEAFF
V: TRBV3-1
size: NA
J: TRBJ1-1
D: NA

DNA: TGTGCCAGCAGTTACGAGCGCGGCACCGGGGAGCTGTTTTTT
CDR3: CASSYERGTGELFF
V: TRBV6-2/TRBV6-3
size: once
J: TRBJ2-2
D: NA

DNA: TGCAGTGCTATCCTGGGGGACAGGGGGCGTTGGGAGCAGTACTTC
CDR3: CSAILGDRGRWEQYF
V: TRBV20-1
size: NA
J: TRBJ2-7
D: TRBD1

DNA: TGTGCCAGCAGCCCAAAGGGTTTTAACACTGAAGCTTTCTTT
CDR3: CASSPKGFNTEAFF
V: TRBV3-1
size: few
J: TRBJ1-1
D: NA

DNA: TGTGCCACCAGCAGAGACGTTAACTATGGCTACACCTTC
CDR3: CATSRDVNYGYTF
V: TRBV15
size: NA
J: TRBJ1-2
D: NA